The next 7 T cell receptor beta chains were all read from a single sample in a study of T cells after yellow fever vaccination. MiXCR, run by TCRdb on the 5' RACE reads, gives a single entry per CDR3 protein. Of about 350,000 distinct CDR3 sequences in the sample, around 8.1% are singletons; the top ten hold approximately 15%. This specimen was PBMCs, taken roughly seven weeks after the first yellow fever vaccination. These receptors all stem from a man aged 18 to 30 who received the YFV17D yellow fever vaccine.

V and J are TRBV5-1 and TRBJ1-2; D call uncertain. Trimming pared 5 bases from V and 8 bases from J, leaving 19 bases between. The CDR3 spans 14 residues. Germline lookup yields CDR1 SGHRS and CDR2 YFSETQ. The CDR3 spells CASSSDWGMGGYTF. DNA for the CDR3: TGCGCCAGCAGTTCGGATTGGGGTATGGGCGGCTACACCTTC. The entire variable domain, with the rest obtained from reference TRBV5-1 and TRBJ1-2, is as follows: KAGVTQTPRYLIKTRGQQVTLSCSPISGHRSVSWYQQTPGQGLQFLFEYFSETQRNKGNFPGRFSGRQFSNSRSEMNVSTLELGDSALYLCASSSDWGMGGYTFGSGTRLTVV.

The rearrangement joins TRBV7-2 to TRBJ2-4; 7 positions match TRBD1. J gave up 0 bases and V 7 bases, and 9 bases lay outside the gene matches. This CDR3 contains 16 residues. Germline CDR1 reads SGHTA; CDR2 reads FQGNSA. The chain's CDR3 is CASTRDRALAKNIQYF. In nucleotides, the CDR3 is TGTGCCAGCACCAGAGACAGGGCCCTAGCCAAAAACATTCAGTACTTC.

This clonotype turned up a few times. V usage is TRBV9 and J usage is TRBJ2-3, with a tentative D call TRBD2 (6 bases). The CDR3 length is 16 residues. Germline loops: CDR1 SGDLS, CDR2 YYNGEE. Deletions cut 1 base from V and 0 bases from J, with 12 bases between. CDR3 bases: TGTGCCAGCAGCGTAAACCGGGACTGGAGCACAGATACGCAGTATTTT. This encodes CASSVNRDWSTDTQYF.

This clonotype was detected a few times. The chain recombines TRBV6-5 with TRBJ1-5; no clear D gene. The CDR3 loop spans 20 amino acids. CDR1 and CDR2 from the germline V gene are MNHEY and SVGAGI. Between the trimmed V and J ends, which lost 8 bases and 2 bases, there was a span of 31 bases. CDR3 sequence: CASRSMVEPDGIYGNQPQHF. CDR3 in DNA: TGTGCCAGCCGATCCATGGTGGAGCCGGACGGCATATATGGCAATCAGCCCCAGCATTTT.

This clonotype was counted only a few times. The chain has TRBV2 and TRBJ2-7; D uncertain. The CDR3 is made up of 12 amino acids. Germline V gene data show CDR1 as SNHLY and CDR2 as FYNNEI. The V and J ends lost 3 bases and 4 bases respectively, with 7 bases between them. DNA for the CDR3: TGTGCCAGCAGTGACAGGCGTTACGAGCAGTACTTC. It is translated as CASSDRRYEQYF. The variable domain in full, completed from reference TRBV2 and TRBJ2-7, reads EPEVTQTPSHQVTQMGQEVILRCVPISNHLYFYWYRQILGQKVEFLVSFYNNEISEKSEIFDDQFSVERPDGSNFTLKIRSTKLEDSAMYFCASSDRRYEQYFGPGTRLTVT.

This clonotype was counted a few times. The CDR3 DNA sequence: TGTGCCAGCAGCTTGGACAGGGCTTCCGACGAGCAGTACTTC. It codes for CASSLDRASDEQYF. The genes are TRBV7-2 and TRBJ2-7, with TRBD1 identical over 8 bases. The junction had 6 bases not matched to a gene; V was cut back by 3 bases and J by 5 bases. The CDR3 length is 14 residues. The germline V gene has CDR1 SGHTA and CDR2 FQGNSA.

This clonotype was seen a handful of times. This chain joins TRBV5-4 and TRBJ1-2, with 7 bases that match TRBD1. Trimming cost V 1 base and J 5 bases; bases outside gene matches: 11. The CDR3 is 16 amino acids. The germline V gene encodes CDR1 SGHNT and CDR2 YYREEE (reference sequence). The CDR3, as DNA: TGTGCCAGCAGCTTGAATAAGGAGGGGGCATCTTATGGCTACACCTTC. It codes for CASSLNKEGASYGYTF.